The clone carrying this TCR beta chain was counted at least ten times. Antigen unknown. This entry belongs to a study of Graves' ophthalmopathy and Graves' hyperthyroidism. Overall study results and limits: Ophthalmopathy cases were distinguished from stable hyperthyroidism by a 13-signature model, reaching about 91% sensitivity and 81.08% specificity.

RNA served as the template for amplifying TCR beta CDR3 regions. The library came from an HTBI-primed first-round RT-PCR and a second-round multiplex PCR. TCRdb re-called the multiplex PCR reads through MiXCR, storing one row per CDR3 protein. Among 450,000 or so distinct CDR3 sequences listed, approximately 15% were seen once. Every ophthalmopathy donor presented moderate-to-severe activity, CAS ≥3, NOSPECS ≥4 and duration under 3 months. Pregnant or lactating patients and those with other autoimmune diseases or uncontrolled infections were excluded. The starting material, roughly 9.4 ml of fresh peripheral blood, provided the PBMCs. This CDR3 spans 14 amino acids. Germline trimming cut 4 bases from V and 5 bases from J; bases unmatched to any gene: 6. Germline V gene lookup returns CDR1 SGHRS and CDR2 YFSETQ.

The source is a woman between 25 and 40 years old with Graves' ophthalmopathy. The rearrangement uses TRBV5-1 and TRBJ2-7; 10 bases agree with TRBD1. Source material: blood. CDR3 DNA sequence: TGCGCCAGCAGCCGGGACAGGGGTGGGGACGAGCAGTACTTC. Its protein is CASSRDRGGDEQYF.